This T cell receptor (beta chain) emerged from a study of blood T cell repertoires in COVID-19. The study drew participants aged about 18 to 90 years from approximately 25 US areas. In the original workflow: Amplification of reference gene primers was used by the study to estimate nucleated cell counts. Assay used: immunoSEQ multiplex PCR; TCRdb lists only in-frame clones, some missing. That table gives V, J and clone size, and the DNA gave D and trimming. Of under 300,000 clones in the sample, approximately 85% were seen once. The sequence was collected from a woman aged 45-60 years who had recovered from COVID-19. The material sequenced was PBMCs or T cells enriched from blood (not recorded which).

CDR3 amino acids: CASSKGQGVDSPLHF. The CDR3 DNA sequence: TGTGCCAGCAGCAAGGGACAGGGGGTTGATTCACCCCTCCACTTT. The rearrangement uses TRBV7-9 and TRBJ1-6; 11 nucleotides match TRBD1. With V trimmed by 5 bases and J by 8 bases, 5 bases remained unmatched. The CDR3 extends over 15 amino acids. Germline V gene data show CDR1 as SEHNR and CDR2 as FQNEAQ (reference sequence). The full variable domain, in which reference TRBV7-9 and TRBJ1-6 provide the parts outside the CDR3, is DTGVSQNPRHKITKRGQNVTFRCDPISEHNRLYWYRQTLGQGPEFLTYFQNEAQLEKSRLLSDRFSAERPKGSFSTLEIQRTEQGDSAMYLCASSKGQGVDSPLHFGNGTRLTVT.